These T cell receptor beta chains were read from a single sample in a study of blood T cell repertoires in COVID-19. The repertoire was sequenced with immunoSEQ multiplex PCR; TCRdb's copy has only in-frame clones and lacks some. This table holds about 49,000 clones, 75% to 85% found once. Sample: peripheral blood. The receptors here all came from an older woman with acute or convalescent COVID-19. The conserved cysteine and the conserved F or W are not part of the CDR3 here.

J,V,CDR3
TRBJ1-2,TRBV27,ASSWDRGERGYT
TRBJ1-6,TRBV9,ASSSTRQGYNSPLH
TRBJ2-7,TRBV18,ASSPPGRFEQY
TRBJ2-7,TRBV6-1,ASSETLAGPYEQY
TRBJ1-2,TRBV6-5,ASSFAQGAGGGT
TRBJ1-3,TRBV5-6,ASSYPGQGPSSGNTIY
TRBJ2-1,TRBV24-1,ATSALMTGVMDEQF
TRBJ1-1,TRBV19,ASSLRLGNTEAF
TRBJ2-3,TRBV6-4,AGTSGLGDTQY
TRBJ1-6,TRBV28,ASRPRGQGYRALH
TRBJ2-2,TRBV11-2,ASSLSGDLNTGELF
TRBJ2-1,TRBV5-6,ASSSGTSNYNEQF
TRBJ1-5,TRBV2,ASKREGNQPQH
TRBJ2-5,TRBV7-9,ASSLDLRDRVGETQY
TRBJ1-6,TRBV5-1,ASSVTAQAGEPLH
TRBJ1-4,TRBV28,ASSFKGSLAQTNEKLF
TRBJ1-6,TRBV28,ASSLNGYNSPLH
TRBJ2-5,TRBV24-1,ATSSTSGGDKETQY
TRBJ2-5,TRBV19,ASSPTSGIGTQY
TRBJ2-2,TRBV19,ASSTGTLNTGELF
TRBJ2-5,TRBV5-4,ASSVDRGSETQY
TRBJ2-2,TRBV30,AWSQGFLGELF
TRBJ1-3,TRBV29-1,SVAGRDGTGNTIY
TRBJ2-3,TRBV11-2,ASSPSGASTDTQY
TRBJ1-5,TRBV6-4,ASSPGTNQPQH
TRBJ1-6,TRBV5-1,ASSLEPLADNSPLH
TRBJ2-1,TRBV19,ASSHRRQSKF
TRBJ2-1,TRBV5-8,ASARGASSYNEQF
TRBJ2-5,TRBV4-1,ASSQDTRGPPKQETQY
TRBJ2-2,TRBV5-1,ASSTEGRTGDGELF
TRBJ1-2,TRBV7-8,ASTLRGGEFYGYT
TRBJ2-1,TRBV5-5,ASSLGQGQYNEQF
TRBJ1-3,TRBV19,ASKRGYGGNTIY
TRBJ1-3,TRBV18,ASSPKTGQGAGNTIY
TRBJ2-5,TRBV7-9,ASSLAKGRGLYQETQY
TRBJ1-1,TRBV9,ASSVAGGDTEAF
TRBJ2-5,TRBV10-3,AISESPGETQY
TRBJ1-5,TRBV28,ASSKRVLNQPQH
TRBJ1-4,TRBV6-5,ASTPPGGFGEKLF
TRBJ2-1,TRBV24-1,ATSDPRRTYNEQF
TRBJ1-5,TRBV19,ASSTSRSRGLTLDQPQH
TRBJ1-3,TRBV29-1,SVADRGLGNTIY
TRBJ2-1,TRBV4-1,ASSPVGVYDNEQF
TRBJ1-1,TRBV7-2,ASSLAGQPEAF
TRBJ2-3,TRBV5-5,ASSLYPSGSDTQY
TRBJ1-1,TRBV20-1,SAPRGTEAF
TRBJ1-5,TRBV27,ASGPRGVGPQH
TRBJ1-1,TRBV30,AWAPGTSNTEAF
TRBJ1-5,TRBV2,ASSGNTRNQPQH
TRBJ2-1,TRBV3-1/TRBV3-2,ASSPGWGEFGNEQF
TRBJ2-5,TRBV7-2,GSSFDRGRETQY